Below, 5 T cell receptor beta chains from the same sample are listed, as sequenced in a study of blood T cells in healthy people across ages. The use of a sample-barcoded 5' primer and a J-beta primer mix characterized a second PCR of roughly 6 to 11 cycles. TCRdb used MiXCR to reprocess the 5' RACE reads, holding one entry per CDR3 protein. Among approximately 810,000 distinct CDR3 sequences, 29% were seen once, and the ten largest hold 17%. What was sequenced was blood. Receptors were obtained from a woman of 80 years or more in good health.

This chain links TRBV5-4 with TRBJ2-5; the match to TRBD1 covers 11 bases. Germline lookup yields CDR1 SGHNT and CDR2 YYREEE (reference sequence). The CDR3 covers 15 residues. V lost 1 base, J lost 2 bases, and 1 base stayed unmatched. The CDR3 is CASSLRDRGQETQYF. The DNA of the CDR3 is TGTGCCAGCAGCTTGAGGGACAGGGGGCAAGAGACCCAGTACTTC. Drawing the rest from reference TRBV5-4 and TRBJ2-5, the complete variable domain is ETGVTQSPTHLIKTRGQQVTLRCSSQSGHNTVSWYQQALGQGPQFIFQYYREEENGRGNFPPRFSGLQFPNYSSELNVNALELDDSALYLCASSLRDRGQETQYFGPGTRLLVL.

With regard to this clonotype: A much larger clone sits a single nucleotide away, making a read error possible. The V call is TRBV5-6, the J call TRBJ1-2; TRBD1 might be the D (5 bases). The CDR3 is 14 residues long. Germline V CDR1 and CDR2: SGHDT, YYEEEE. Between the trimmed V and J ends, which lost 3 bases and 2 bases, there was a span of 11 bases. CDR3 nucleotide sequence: TGTGCCAGCAGCTGGGGAAAGGGGAACTATGGCTACACCTTC. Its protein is CASSWGKGNYGYTF.

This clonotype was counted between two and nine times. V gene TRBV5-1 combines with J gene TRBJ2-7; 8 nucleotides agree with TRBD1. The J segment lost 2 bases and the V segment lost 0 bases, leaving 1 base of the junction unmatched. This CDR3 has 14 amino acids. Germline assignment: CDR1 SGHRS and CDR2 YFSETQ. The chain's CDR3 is CASSLVQGAYEQYF. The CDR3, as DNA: TGCGCCAGCAGCTTGGTACAGGGGGCCTACGAGCAGTACTTC.

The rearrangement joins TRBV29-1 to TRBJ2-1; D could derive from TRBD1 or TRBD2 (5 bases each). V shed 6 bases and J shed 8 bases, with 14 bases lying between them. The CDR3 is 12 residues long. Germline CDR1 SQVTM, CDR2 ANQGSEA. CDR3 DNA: TGCAGCGTGAATCTAGAGGGGTATGAGCAGTTCTTC. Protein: CSVNLEGYEQFF.

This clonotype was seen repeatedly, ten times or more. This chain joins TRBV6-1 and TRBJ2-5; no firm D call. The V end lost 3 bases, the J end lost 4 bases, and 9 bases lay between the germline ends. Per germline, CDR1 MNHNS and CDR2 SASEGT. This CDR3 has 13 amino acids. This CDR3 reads CASSEYQIETQYF. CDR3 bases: TGTGCCAGCAGTGAGTACCAGATAGAGACCCAGTACTTC.